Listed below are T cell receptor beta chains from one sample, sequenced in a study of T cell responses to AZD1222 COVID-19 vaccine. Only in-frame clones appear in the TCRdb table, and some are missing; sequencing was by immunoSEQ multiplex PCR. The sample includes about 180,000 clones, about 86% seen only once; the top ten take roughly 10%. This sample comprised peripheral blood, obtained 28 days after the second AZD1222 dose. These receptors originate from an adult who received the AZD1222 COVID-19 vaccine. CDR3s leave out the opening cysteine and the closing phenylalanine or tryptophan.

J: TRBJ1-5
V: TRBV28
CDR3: ASTLPGQGVIEPQH

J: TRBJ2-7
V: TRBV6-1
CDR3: ASSESDRYLSYEQY

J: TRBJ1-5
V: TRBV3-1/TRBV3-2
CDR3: ASSQEGGGYSNQPQH

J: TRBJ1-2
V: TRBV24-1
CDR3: ATSAPGQGDGYT

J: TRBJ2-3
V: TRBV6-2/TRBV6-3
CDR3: ASSRLAGDTDTQY

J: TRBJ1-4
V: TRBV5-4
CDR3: ASSTRDVEKLF

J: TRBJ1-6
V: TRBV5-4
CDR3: ASSSQGLGLGPLH

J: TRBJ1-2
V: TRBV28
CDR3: ASSYTGGGGWPYGYT

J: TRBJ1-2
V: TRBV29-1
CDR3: GSRTGVNYGYT

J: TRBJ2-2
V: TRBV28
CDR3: ASSFGSLAGYTGELF

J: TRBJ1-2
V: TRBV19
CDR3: ASSIDFLGFGYGYT

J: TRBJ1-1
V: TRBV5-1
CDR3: ASSSTGGQARTEAF

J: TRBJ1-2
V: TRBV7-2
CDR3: ASSPTGANYGYT

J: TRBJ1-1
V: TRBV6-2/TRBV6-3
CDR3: ASSYVFGEIDTEAF

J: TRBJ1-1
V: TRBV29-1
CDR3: SVIGASLNTEAF

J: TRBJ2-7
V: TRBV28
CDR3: ASSLTGALPYEQY

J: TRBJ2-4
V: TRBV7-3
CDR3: ASSLDHKNIQY

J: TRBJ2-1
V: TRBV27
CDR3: ASRPHSGGAGNEQF

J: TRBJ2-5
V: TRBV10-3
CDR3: AISPGTGQETQY

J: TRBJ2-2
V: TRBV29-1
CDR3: SVKIVGGELF

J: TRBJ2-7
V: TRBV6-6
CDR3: ASSYFYDGEQY

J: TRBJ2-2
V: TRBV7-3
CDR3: ASSSRSGLGNTGELF

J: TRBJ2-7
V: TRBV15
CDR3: ATSGQGSEVEQY

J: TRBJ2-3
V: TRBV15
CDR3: ATKQGNTDTQY

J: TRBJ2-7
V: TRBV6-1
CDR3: ASSDLLEQY

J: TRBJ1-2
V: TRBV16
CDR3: ASSQDRGIYGYT

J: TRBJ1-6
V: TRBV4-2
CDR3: ASSQVVTGGKNSPLH

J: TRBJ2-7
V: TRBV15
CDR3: ATSSASGYYEQY

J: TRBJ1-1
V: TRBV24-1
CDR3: ARCRRVNTEAF

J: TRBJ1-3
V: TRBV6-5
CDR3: ASSYLRESSGNTIY

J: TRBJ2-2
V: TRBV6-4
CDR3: ASSVDYPNTGELF

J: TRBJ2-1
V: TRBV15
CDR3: ATSAGLPTGNEQF

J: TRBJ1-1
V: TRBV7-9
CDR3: ASSRETGVAF

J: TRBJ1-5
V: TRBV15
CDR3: ATRGQGSNQPQH

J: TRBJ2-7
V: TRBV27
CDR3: ASSLSTPTYEQY

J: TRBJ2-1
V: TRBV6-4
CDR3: ANPRDLPYNEQF

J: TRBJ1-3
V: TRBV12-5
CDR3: ASGFPGGPHSGNTIY

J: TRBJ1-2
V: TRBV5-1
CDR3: ASSLGGDVTYGYT

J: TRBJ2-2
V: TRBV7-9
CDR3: ASSPLMATTGELF

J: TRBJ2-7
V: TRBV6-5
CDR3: ASTAGVREQY

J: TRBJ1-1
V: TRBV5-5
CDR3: ASSLLAAGNTEAF